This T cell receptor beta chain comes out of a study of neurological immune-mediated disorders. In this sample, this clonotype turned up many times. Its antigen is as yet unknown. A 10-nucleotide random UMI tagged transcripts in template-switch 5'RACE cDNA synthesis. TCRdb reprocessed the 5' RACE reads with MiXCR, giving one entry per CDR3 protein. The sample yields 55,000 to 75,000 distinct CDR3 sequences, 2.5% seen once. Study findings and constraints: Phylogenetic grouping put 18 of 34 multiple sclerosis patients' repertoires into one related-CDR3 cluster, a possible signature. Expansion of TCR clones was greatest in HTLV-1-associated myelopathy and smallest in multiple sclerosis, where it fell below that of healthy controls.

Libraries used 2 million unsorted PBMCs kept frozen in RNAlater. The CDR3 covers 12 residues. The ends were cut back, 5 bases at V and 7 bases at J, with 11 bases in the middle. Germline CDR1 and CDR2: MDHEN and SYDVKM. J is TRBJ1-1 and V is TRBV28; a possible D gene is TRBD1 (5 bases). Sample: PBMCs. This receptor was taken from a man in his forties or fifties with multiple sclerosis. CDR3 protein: CASSLQENEAFF. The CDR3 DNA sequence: TGTGCCAGCAGTCTACAGGAAAATGAAGCTTTCTTT.